Below, one T cell receptor (beta chain) is given with its context. Its cognate antigen is unknown. Data came from immunoSEQ multiplex PCR; TCRdb stores just in-frame clones and leaves some out. The table lists 25,000 to 35,000 clones, just under 80% of them singletons, with under 20% in the top ten. These data belong to a study of PD-1 blockade in classical Hodgkin lymphoma. Findings and limits, study-wide: Similar baseline diversity was found in complete responders and newly diagnosed patients. Before treatment, TCR diversity in newly diagnosed patients was reportedly lower than in healthy donors.

Noted time point: cycle 4 day 1 (C4D1), after more than five weeks of nivolumab. After autologous stem cell transplantation all patients relapsed, and prior brentuximab vedotin exposure differed between cohorts. V trimming: 7 bases; J trimming: 9 bases; junction bases outside the gene matches: 10. The CDR3 contains 14 residues. Germline V lookup: CDR1 MNHEY, CDR2 SVGAGI. This chain links TRBV6-5 with TRBJ2-1; TRBD1 agrees at 9 bases. The source material was peripheral blood mononuclear cells (PBMCs), sampled before the fourth cycle of nivolumab. The sequence derives from a human donor with classical Hodgkin lymphoma. CDR3 sequence: CASTRDRVSFEQFF. The CDR3 nucleotides read TGTGCCAGCACTAGGGACAGGGTAAGCTTTGAGCAGTTCTTC.